This T cell receptor (beta chain) was documented in a study of blood T cell repertoires in COVID-19. Study-level information: Specimens from acute and convalescent COVID-19 originated in the United States, Italy and Spain. Sources were T cells, B-cell-depleted T cells, or PBMCs; the material itself was cDNA or gDNA.

It was during active infection that Seattle patients were enrolled and then longitudinally followed. The germline V and J ends were trimmed by 7 bases and 6 bases, with 19 bases remaining between them. CDR3 size: 15 residues. Germline CDR1 and CDR2: LNHDA and SQIVND (reference sequence). Libraries were prepared by immunoSEQ multiplex PCR; TCRdb keeps only in-frame clonotypes and omits some of them. The repertoire holds about 180,000 clones, with roughly 88% as singletons. The chain couples TRBV19 to TRBJ1-5; D is undetermined. The receptor was isolated from a middle-aged woman with COVID-19, enrolled during active disease. The sequenced sample consisted of peripheral blood. CDR3 sequence (DNA): TGTGCCAGTACCTCGAGCAGAGGTGGGTTTCAGCCCCAGCATTTT. It encodes CASTSSRGGFQPQHF.